Presented here are 17 T cell receptor beta chains from one specimen sequenced in a study of cytomegalovirus exposure and HLA in healthy donors. 13 Jbeta primers and 60 Vbeta primers were used for the PCR. Only in-frame clones appear in the TCRdb table, and some are missing; sequencing was by immunoSEQ multiplex PCR. The table shows roughly 98,000 clones, with approximately 74% occurring only once. The material sequenced was PBMCs. The receptors stem from an older woman in good health and CMV-seropositive.

This CDR3 reads CASSLGYRTKSTSTYF. The CDR3 DNA reads TGTGCCAGCAGTTTAGGTTACAGGACTAAATCTACGAGCACGTACTTC. The V call is TRBV27, the J call TRBJ2-7; TRBD2 might be the D (6 bases). This CDR3 contains 16 residues. The V end lost 2 bases, the J end lost 12 bases, and 26 bases lay between the germline ends. The V gene's germline CDR1 is MNHEY and CDR2 SMNVEV (reference sequence).

With respect to this clone: Other DNA sequences in the same sample also yield this CDR3. This rearrangement joins TRBV27 to TRBJ2-7, with D perhaps matching TRBD2 (5 bases). Between the trimmed V and J ends, which lost 5 bases and 0 bases, there was a span of 8 bases. This CDR3 region has 13 residues. Germline CDR1 MNHEY, CDR2 SMNVEV (reference sequence). In nucleotides, the CDR3 is TGTGCCAGCAGTCTAGACTACTCCTACGAGCAGTACTTC. This gives the protein CASSLDYSYEQYF.

V gene TRBV18 combines with J gene TRBJ2-1; maybe TRBD2 (5 bases). Trimming stripped 0 bases from V and 2 bases from J, with 5 bases between. CDR1 and CDR2 (germline): KGHSH, LQKENI. There are 14 residues in the CDR3. The CDR3 spells CASSPPGTYNEQFF. The CDR3 DNA reads TGTGCCAGCTCACCACCCGGGACCTACAATGAGCAGTTCTTC.

Notes on this clone: At one of its ends the junction is not consistent with the germline gene, which may arise from a read error. V is TRBV28 and J is TRBJ2-3, with 7 bases aligning to TRBD1. The CDR3 runs to 14 residues. Germline assignment: CDR1 MDHEN and CDR2 SYDVKM. CDR3: CASRRQGRTDTQCF. The CDR3 DNA sequence: TGTGCCAGCAGGCGACAGGGTCGCACAGATACGCAGTGTTTT.

The rearrangement uses TRBV27 and TRBJ2-5; a weak D match, TRBD1 (6 bases). Per the germline V gene, CDR1 is MNHEY and CDR2 is SMNVEV (reference sequence). The CDR3 has 15 residues. Trimming pared 7 bases from V and 5 bases from J, leaving 20 bases between. The CDR3 is CASTAWAPGVETQYF. CDR3 coding DNA: TGTGCCAGCACCGCCTGGGCCCCAGGGGTGGAGACCCAGTACTTC.

The V and J genes are TRBV5-1 and TRBJ1-3; D gene ambiguous. The CDR3 has 16 amino acids. Trimming cost V 0 bases and J 2 bases, with 12 bases left between them. The V gene's germline CDR1 is SGHRS and CDR2 YFSETQ. The DNA of the CDR3 is TGCGCCAGCAGCTTGGCCGTGGCTGCCCCTGGAAACACCATATATTTT. Its protein is CASSLAVAAPGNTIYF. Full variable domain (remainder filled in from reference TRBV5-1 and TRBJ1-3): KAGVTQTPRYLIKTRGQQVTLSCSPISGHRSVSWYQQTPGQGLQFLFEYFSETQRNKGNFPGRFSGRQFSNSRSEMNVSTLELGDSALYLCASSLAVAAPGNTIYFGEGSWLTVV.

This clone is a singleton in its sample. The V gene is TRBV5-6, the J gene TRBJ1-2; 11 positions agree with TRBD1. Losses at the gene ends were 0 bases for V and 4 bases for J; bases not matched to a gene: 5. Germline lookup yields CDR1 SGHDT and CDR2 YYEEEE. The CDR3 contains 16 residues. The CDR3 DNA reads TGTGCCAGCAGCTTGGGGACAGGGGGCGCATCCTATGGCTACACCTTC. Amino acid sequence: CASSLGTGGASYGYTF.

This clone was detected only a few times. The gene calls are TRBV4-2 and TRBJ1-2; D is possibly TRBD1 (5 bases). Deletions cut 0 bases from V and 3 bases from J, with 5 bases between. The CDR3 contains 13 residues. The germline CDR1 and CDR2 sequences are LGHNA and YNFKEQ. The CDR3 here is CASSQEGHYGYTF. DNA for the CDR3: TGTGCCAGCAGCCAAGAGGGGCACTATGGCTACACCTTC.

This chain uses TRBV28 with TRBJ2-1, with 9 bases matching TRBD1. Germline values: CDR1 MDHEN, CDR2 SYDVKM. V gave up 3 bases and J gave up 14 bases; unmatched junction bases: 2. There are 11 residues in the CDR3. The CDR3 nucleotides read TGTGCCAGCAGTTTCACAGGGGGCAAGTTCTTC. It yields the protein CASSFTGGKFF.

The chain carries TRBV4-2 and TRBJ2-1; 7 bases are a match to TRBD2. Germline-derived CDR1 and CDR2 are LGHNA and YNFKEQ. Unmatched junction bases numbered 11, after V lost 4 bases and J lost 8 bases. The CDR3 spans 15 residues. This CDR3 is CASSRGGAQNDEQFF. CDR3 DNA: TGTGCCAGCAGCCGGGGGGGAGCTCAGAACGATGAGCAGTTCTTC.

The chain has TRBV5-6 and TRBJ1-5; 10 positions agree with TRBD1. The CDR3 runs 15 residues. V dropped 5 bases and J dropped 6; count of bases not matched to a gene: 8. CDR1 is SGHDT, CDR2 YYEEEE, per germline. The CDR3 DNA is TGTGCCAGCAGTGGACAGGGGGTACTGAGTCAGCCCCAGCATTTT. Translation gives CASSGQGVLSQPQHF.

The chain links TRBV7-9 to TRBJ1-1; D is unclear. The CDR3 has 18 residues. Trimming removed 1 base from V and 0 bases from J, with 18 bases in between. Germline values: CDR1 SEHNR, CDR2 FQNEAQ (reference sequence). In DNA, the CDR3 is TGTGCCAGCAGCTTAGTGGCCGGGAGGCCGGGAATGAACACTGAAGCTTTCTTT. The encoded protein is CASSLVAGRPGMNTEAFF. Full variable domain (missing parts from reference TRBV7-9 and TRBJ1-1): DTGVSQNPRHKITKRGQNVTFRCDPISEHNRLYWYRQTLGQGPEFLTYFQNEAQLEKSRLLSDRFSAERPKGSFSTLEIQRTEQGDSAMYLCASSLVAGRPGMNTEAFFGQGTRLTVV.

The chain carries TRBV2 and TRBJ2-5; 8 bases are shared with TRBD1. This CDR3 region has 14 residues. V lost 6 bases and J lost 2; bases outside the gene matches: 5. CDR1 is SNHLY, CDR2 FYNNEI, per germline. The CDR3, as DNA: TGTGCCAGCAGCCGCGGGACAGGACAAGAGACCCAGTACTTC. Translating gives CASSRGTGQETQYF. Filled out from reference TRBV2 and TRBJ2-5, the complete variable domain reads EPEVTQTPSHQVTQMGQEVILRCVPISNHLYFYWYRQILGQKVEFLVSFYNNEISEKSEIFDDQFSVERPDGSNFTLKIRSTKLEDSAMYFCASSRGTGQETQYFGPGTRLLVL.

This chain joins TRBV7-8 and TRBJ1-1; 7 bases line up with TRBD1. The V segment lost 4 bases and the J segment 4 bases; nucleotides outside the gene matches: 12. CDR1 and CDR2 from the germline V gene are SGHVS and FQNEAQ. CDR3 length: 16 residues. The CDR3 DNA reads as TGTGCCAGCAGCTCAATCAGACCGACAGGGCTCACTGAAGCTTTCTTT. It specifies CASSSIRPTGLTEAFF.

The rearrangement uses TRBV4-1 and TRBJ2-1; 9 nucleotides align to TRBD1. The V gene's germline CDR1 is MGHRA and CDR2 YSYEKL. V gave up 0 bases and J gave up 0 bases; unmatched junction bases: 12. The CDR3 has 20 residues. CDR3 sequence reads: CASSQEGTGNAESSYNEQFF. In nucleotides, the CDR3 is TGCGCCAGCAGCCAAGAAGGGACAGGGAATGCGGAGAGCTCCTACAATGAGCAGTTCTTC.

The sample holds a few counts of this clone. The chain employs TRBV7-2 and TRBJ2-3; TRBD1 agrees at 7 bases. The germline gives CDR1 SGHTA, CDR2 FQGNSA. V was pared by 4 bases and J by 2 bases, with 9 bases of the junction left unmatched. This CDR3 comprises 16 residues. The CDR3 DNA reads as TGTGCCAGCAGCTACCGGGACAGTAGTTTCACAGATACGCAGTATTTT. Its translation: CASSYRDSSFTDTQYF. Supplemented by reference TRBV7-2 and TRBJ2-3, the full variable domain reads GAGVSQSPSNKVTEKGKDVELRCDPISGHTALYWYRQSLGQGLEFLIYFQGNSAPDKSGLPSDRFSAERTGGSVSTLTIQRTQQEDSAVYLCASSYRDSSFTDTQYFGPGTRLTVL.

This chain joins TRBV5-1 and TRBJ1-3; 9 positions match TRBD1. There are 15 residues in the CDR3. The germline V gene encodes CDR1 SGHRS and CDR2 YFSETQ. Trimming cost V 0 bases and J 2 bases; bases outside gene matches: 0. For the CDR3, the DNA is TGCGCCAGCAGCTTGGACAGGGGGCCTGGAAACACCATATATTTT. This sequence encodes CASSLDRGPGNTIYF.